One sample yielded the 9 T cell receptor beta chains listed below, sequenced in a study of cytomegalovirus exposure and HLA in healthy donors. The PCR ran on 60 Vbeta and 13 Jbeta primers. This table comes from immunoSEQ multiplex PCR, and its TCRdb copy is limited to in-frame clones, with some not included. The repertoire holds some 90,000 clones, roughly four fifths seen once, with around 10% in the top ten. The sample consisted of PBMCs. These receptors were obtained from a human donor in good health.

The chain joins TRBV27 to TRBJ2-7, with no clear D. With 2 bases removed from V and 6 bases from J, the gap between germline ends came to 14 bases. CDR1 is MNHEY, CDR2 SMNVEV, per germline (reference sequence). The CDR3 has 14 amino acids. In DNA form, the CDR3 reads TGTGCCAGCAGTTTAAGCCCAGACATCATCGAGCAGTACTTC. Its translation: CASSLSPDIIEQYF.

The CDR3 is CASSPTSTSTDTQYF. CDR3 nucleotide sequence: TGTGCCAGCAGCCCGACATCAACTAGCACAGATACGCAGTATTTT. The genes are TRBV7-3 and TRBJ2-3; no clear D. The germline gives CDR1 SGHTA, CDR2 FQGTGA. This CDR3 contains 15 residues. Trimming pared 5 bases from V and 0 bases from J, leaving 12 bases between.

This chain links TRBV9 with TRBJ1-6; D unresolved. The CDR3 contains 16 residues. The V gene's germline CDR1 is SGDLS and CDR2 YYNGEE. The V gene lost 4 bases and the J gene lost 7 bases, with 18 bases spanning the gap. The CDR3 nucleotides read TGTGCCAGCAGCCCCCAAGTACAGTTAGTAAATTCACCCCTCCACTTT. Its translation is CASSPQVQLVNSPLHF.

This clone has a handful of counts. The chain combines TRBV6-1 with TRBJ2-2; 7 nucleotides agree with TRBD1. From germline, CDR1 is MNHNS and CDR2 SASEGT. The CDR3 length is 14 residues. V lost 7 bases, J lost 5 bases, and 7 bases stayed unmatched. The CDR3 DNA sequence: TGTGCCAGCAACGAAGGGACAGAGACCGGGGAGCTGTTTTTT. Protein sequence: CASNEGTETGELFF.

The chain employs TRBV5-1 and TRBJ2-3; 13 positions agree with TRBD2. The germline gives CDR1 SGHRS, CDR2 YFSETQ. The CDR3 loop spans 17 amino acids. J was trimmed by 3 bases and V by 0 bases; bases with no gene match: 4. In nucleotides, the CDR3 is TGCGCCAGCAGCTTGGGAAGACTAGCGGGAGGAACAGATACGCAGTATTTT. It codes for CASSLGRLAGGTDTQYF.

This rearrangement joins TRBV5-1 to TRBJ1-5; D gene ambiguous. Trimming pared 5 bases from V and 2 bases from J, leaving 11 bases between. Germline lookup yields CDR1 SGHRS and CDR2 YFSETQ. There are 14 residues in the CDR3. The CDR3 DNA is TGCGCCAGCAGATCAGACGCGGGCAATCAGCCCCAGCATTTT. This codes for CASRSDAGNQPQHF.

This clone has more than one count but fewer than ten. The CDR3 DNA sequence: TGTGCCTTGACTCCGGGACAGGGATTCTCACCCCTCCACTTT. Translated: CALTPGQGFSPLHF. This rearrangement joins TRBV30 to TRBJ1-6; TRBD1 matches at 9 bases. This CDR3 is built from 14 residues. V was pared by 7 bases and J by 10 bases, with 11 bases of the junction left unmatched. The germline CDR1 and CDR2 sequences are GTSNPN and SVGIG (reference sequence).

The chain carries TRBV5-1 and TRBJ2-5; possible D gene TRBD2, 6 bases. The CDR3 covers 16 residues. Per the germline V gene, CDR1 is SGHRS and CDR2 is YFSETQ. The V end was cut by 4 bases, the J end by 1 base, with 17 bases between. The CDR3 region is CASSLRRLGAQETQYF. CDR3 nucleotides: TGCGCCAGCAGCCTGAGAAGACTAGGTGCCCAAGAGACCCAGTACTTC.

The gene calls are TRBV6-1 and TRBJ1-5; tentatively, D is TRBD1 (6 bases). Germline V gives CDR1 MNHNS, CDR2 SASEGT. The CDR3 runs 16 residues. V was shortened by 4 bases and J by 4 bases, with 17 bases between the two germline ends. CDR3 residues: CASSGGPGAWNQPQHF. CDR3 DNA sequence: TGTGCCAGCAGTGGAGGGCCAGGGGCATGGAATCAGCCCCAGCATTTT.